These 26 T cell receptor beta chains were all obtained from the same sample, sequenced in a study of patients and donors after allogeneic stem cell transplantation. One entry per CDR3 protein, called by TCRdb with MiXCR from the RT-PCR reads. In the table there are about 150,000 distinct CDR3 sequences, about 36% of which are singletons. The specimen sequenced was blood, either unsorted or a sorted T cell fraction (not recorded which). Receptor source: a human donor who was either an allogeneic HSCT recipient or a stem cell or donor lymphocyte infusion donor (not recorded which). It is not recorded whose cells these are; they may come from a transplant donor.

This sequence joins TRBV12-3 or TRBV12-4 and TRBJ1-1, with 7 bases matching TRBD1. The junction had 7 bases not matched to a gene; V was cut back by 3 bases and J by 3 bases. The CDR3 runs 15 residues. CDR3 loop: CASSFKGGEDTEAFF. In DNA form, the CDR3 reads TGTGCCAGCAGTTTTAAAGGGGGCGAGGACACTGAAGCTTTCTTT.

This clonotype was seen a handful of times. This chain links TRBV12-3 or TRBV12-4 with TRBJ2-1; D may correspond to TRBD1 or TRBD2 (5 bases each). CDR3 length equals 13 residues. V lost 3 bases, J lost 8 bases, and 11 bases lay in between. The CDR3 loop reads CASSFSGRDEQFF. The CDR3 nucleotides read TGTGCCAGCAGTTTTTCAGGGCGGGATGAGCAGTTCTTC.

The sample holds a few counts of this clonotype. The chain links TRBV9 to TRBJ2-3, with TRBD2 matching over 7 bases. This CDR3 is built from 16 residues. J was trimmed by 1 base and V by 4 bases; bases with no gene match: 9. Germline lookup yields CDR1 SGDLS and CDR2 YYNGEE. The CDR3 DNA follows: TGTGCCAGCAGCTCCCCCACTAGCGCGGGCACAGATACGCAGTATTTT. This translates into CASSSPTSAGTDTQYF.

The rearrangement uses TRBV7-2 and TRBJ1-1; D perhaps matches TRBD1 (6 bases). The CDR3 runs 15 residues. Germline V gene sequence: CDR1 SGHTA, CDR2 FQGNSA. V lost 1 base, J lost 4 bases, and 13 bases lay in between. Here the CDR3 DNA reads TGTGCCAGCAGCTTAGGCGGCAGGGGCAGCACTGAAGCTTTCTTT. Translation: CASSLGGRGSTEAFF.

The gene calls are TRBV27 and TRBJ2-3; TRBD1 aligns across 10 bases. Germline trimming cut 0 bases from V and 6 bases from J; bases unmatched to any gene: 9. The CDR3 runs 17 residues. Germline V lookup: CDR1 MNHEY, CDR2 SMNVEV (reference sequence). DNA for the CDR3: TGTGCCAGCAGTTTATCGGGGACAGGGGCCAGGATCGATACGCAGTATTTT. Translating gives CASSLSGTGARIDTQYF.

This clonotype has a handful of counts. The DNA for the CDR3 is TGTGCCAGCAGTTACGCTTCGGACAGGGGAAACACTGAAGCTTTCTTT. It specifies CASSYASDRGNTEAFF. V usage is TRBV6-5 and J usage is TRBJ1-1, with 9 bases that match TRBD1. With V trimmed by 2 bases and J by 2 bases, 6 bases remained unmatched. Germline loops: CDR1 MNHEY, CDR2 SVGAGI. This CDR3 region has 16 residues.

The rearrangement links TRBV10-3 to TRBJ2-7; D gene ambiguous. Germline CDR1 and CDR2: ENHRY and SYGVKD. Trimming cost V 8 bases and J 6 bases, with 14 bases left between them. The CDR3 consists of 12 residues. CDR3 coding DNA: TGTGCCATCGGCGACTCTATCGCCGAGCAGTACTTC. This sequence encodes CAIGDSIAEQYF.

The V and J genes are TRBV3-1 and TRBJ1-1, with 7 positions matching TRBD1. Germline loops: CDR1 LGHDT, CDR2 YNNKEL (reference sequence). V lost 3 bases, J lost 5 bases, and 0 bases stayed unmatched. This CDR3 is 12 amino acids long. The CDR3 is CASSQTGTEAFF. Here the CDR3 DNA reads TGTGCCAGCAGCCAGACAGGGACTGAAGCTTTCTTT.

This chain uses TRBV10-3 with TRBJ2-7; perhaps TRBD1 as D (7 bases). Trimming took 8 bases from V and 4 from J, leaving 15 bases between them. The V gene's germline CDR1 is ENHRY and CDR2 SYGVKD. This CDR3 comprises 13 residues. The CDR3 here is CAIGGTDPYEQYF. The DNA for the CDR3 is TGTGCCATCGGAGGGACAGATCCTTACGAGCAGTACTTC.

This clonotype came up a few times. The chain recombines TRBV6-6 with TRBJ1-1; D may be TRBD1 (6 bases). Germline CDR1 MNHNY, CDR2 SVGAGI (reference sequence). V was clipped by 5 bases and J by 5 bases, with 15 bases between them. The CDR3 runs to 14 residues. The chain's CDR3 is CASSPHRVLTEAFF. CDR3 nucleotides: TGTGCCAGCAGTCCTCACAGGGTTTTAACTGAAGCTTTCTTT.

V and J are TRBV12-3 or TRBV12-4 and TRBJ2-2; D remains unclear. Trimming stripped 3 bases from V and 2 bases from J, with 10 bases between. The CDR3 is made up of 15 amino acids. The CDR3: CASSFNGPNTGELFF. CDR3 nucleotide sequence: TGTGCCAGCAGTTTCAACGGACCCAACACCGGGGAGCTGTTTTTT.

In its sample, this clonotype was seen a few times. The chain combines TRBV12-3 or TRBV12-4 with TRBJ2-2; a possible D gene is TRBD1 (6 bases). This CDR3 region has 14 residues. Trimming took 9 bases from V and 1 from J, leaving 12 bases between them. The CDR3 region has the DNA TGTGCCAGTCAAACAGGGTTGAACACCGGGGAGCTGTTTTTT. This translates into CASQTGLNTGELFF.

The genes are TRBV12-3 or TRBV12-4 and TRBJ1-4; D possibly corresponds to TRBD1 (6 bases). Trimming removed 1 base from V and 8 bases from J, with 8 bases in between. The CDR3 has 13 residues. As DNA, the CDR3 is TGTGCCAGCAGTTTAGAGGGGGAAGAAAAACTGTTTTTT. Protein sequence: CASSLEGEEKLFF.

The chain links TRBV24-1 to TRBJ2-3; 11 bases match TRBD2. The CDR3 totals 18 residues. V was clipped by 5 bases and J by 2 bases; unmatched bases: 11. Per germline, CDR1 KGHDR and CDR2 SFDVKD. The CDR3 spells CATSGHVLAGGTTDTQYF. The CDR3 nucleotides read TGTGCCACCAGTGGCCATGTTCTAGCGGGGGGAACCACAGATACGCAGTATTTT.

This clonotype occurred a few times. The chain couples TRBV20-1 to TRBJ1-2; a weak D match, TRBD1 (6 bases). Per germline, CDR1 DFQATT and CDR2 SNEGSKA (reference sequence). V was pared by 0 bases and J by 8 bases, with 19 bases between. CDR3 length equals 15 residues. CDR3 sequence (DNA): TGCAGTGCTAGAGATCCGGAGGGGGGAGCAGGAGGCTACACCTTC. Residues: CSARDPEGGAGGYTF.

V gene TRBV19 combines with J gene TRBJ2-3; D assignment may be TRBD1 or TRBD2 (7 bases each). Germline V gene sequence: CDR1 LNHDA, CDR2 SQIVND (reference sequence). There are 16 residues in the CDR3. With 6 bases removed from V and 4 bases from J, the gap between germline ends came to 20 bases. The CDR3 sequence is CASRHPGEGASDTQYF. Here the CDR3 DNA reads TGTGCCAGTAGACACCCGGGGGAGGGGGCCTCAGATACGCAGTATTTT.

This clonotype has a handful of counts. V usage is TRBV20-1 and J usage is TRBJ1-6; TRBD1 might be the D (5 bases). Trimming left V 1 base short and J 9 bases short, with 19 bases between. Looked up from germline, CDR1 is DFQATT and CDR2 is SNEGSKA (reference sequence). The CDR3 spans 16 residues. The CDR3 sequence is CSARAPPTPRGSPLHF. The CDR3 nucleotides are TGCAGTGCTAGAGCCCCCCCGACACCAAGGGGTTCACCCCTCCACTTT.

This CDR3 reads CASSHARTGVGNTIYF. The CDR3 DNA sequence: TGCGCCAGCAGCCACGCTAGGACAGGGGTCGGAAACACCATATATTTT. The genes are TRBV4-3 and TRBJ1-3, with TRBD1 matching 9 bases. The CDR3 covers 16 residues. Germline values: CDR1 LGHNA, CDR2 YSLEER. V lost 3 bases, J lost 4 bases, and 7 bases stayed unmatched.

The V and J genes are TRBV5-1 and TRBJ1-4; D remains ambiguous. The CDR3 runs 15 residues. Trimming shortened V by 1 base and J by 6 bases, and 13 bases separated the two germline ends. Germline V CDR1 and CDR2: SGHRS, YFSETQ. This CDR3 reads CASSLNSQQDEKLFF. CDR3 nucleotide sequence: TGCGCCAGCAGCTTGAATTCCCAGCAGGATGAAAAACTGTTTTTT.

This chain links TRBV5-1 with TRBJ2-3; D may be TRBD2 (5 bases). The CDR3 covers 15 residues. Trimming removed 2 bases at V and 4 bases at J, with 14 bases between. Germline V gives CDR1 SGHRS, CDR2 YFSETQ. The CDR3 sequence: CASSFSGVRADTQYF. DNA of the CDR3: TGCGCCAGCAGCTTTTCTGGGGTGAGGGCAGATACGCAGTATTTT.

The J gene is TRBJ1-2, the V gene TRBV3-1, with D maybe TRBD1 (6 bases). CDR3 length: 15 residues. Germline loops: CDR1 LGHDT, CDR2 YNNKEL (reference sequence). V was trimmed by 2 bases and J by 3 bases, leaving 13 bases between them. The CDR3 region has the DNA TGTGCCAGCAGCCAAAGGGGGGCTGCCGACTATGGCTACACCTTC. Translated, it gives CASSQRGAADYGYTF.

This clonotype was counted ten times or more. This sequence joins TRBV29-1 and TRBJ1-3; no reliable D call. The V gene lost 5 bases and the J gene lost 1 base, with 12 bases spanning the gap. The CDR3 totals 14 residues. Germline loops: CDR1 SQVTM, CDR2 ANQGSEA. The CDR3 spells CSVSHGTSGNTIYF. The CDR3 region has the DNA TGCAGCGTTTCACATGGAACATCTGGAAACACCATATATTTT.

This clonotype has just a few counts. V gene TRBV12-3 or TRBV12-4 combines with J gene TRBJ1-3; D gene ambiguous. Trimming shortened V by 7 bases and J by 4 bases, and 14 bases separated the two germline ends. This CDR3 is built from 14 residues. CDR3 nucleotides: TGTGCCAGCATCCAACTGACAAGCGGAAACACCATATATTTT. It specifies CASIQLTSGNTIYF.

This clonotype occurred once. This chain links TRBV6-2 or TRBV6-3 with TRBJ1-3; unclear D gene. Germline CDR1 MNHEY, CDR2 SVGEGT. CDR3 size: 14 residues. V was shortened by 2 bases and J by 3 bases, with 8 bases between the two germline ends. The CDR3 coding sequence is TGTGCCAGCAGTTACAGGCGTGGTGGAAACACCATATATTTT. Amino acid sequence: CASSYRRGGNTIYF.

The CDR3 DNA follows: TGTGCCAGCAGTCGCAGTACCGGGACAGGGCTCTCTGGGGCCAACGTCCTGACTTTC. The encoded protein is CASSRSTGTGLSGANVLTF. This sequence joins TRBV6-5 and TRBJ2-6, with 9 bases that match TRBD1. The CDR3 length is 19 residues. Trimming took 5 bases from V and 0 from J; bases not matched to a gene: 11. Germline V lookup: CDR1 MNHEY, CDR2 SVGAGI.

This clonotype was detected only a few times. The V gene is TRBV5-6, the J gene TRBJ2-5; possible D gene TRBD1, 5 bases. The germline V and J ends were trimmed by 1 base and 4 bases, with 11 bases remaining between them. The CDR3 loop spans 14 amino acids. Germline CDR1 reads SGHDT; CDR2 reads YYEEEE. The CDR3 nucleotides read TGTGCCAGCAGCTTGATCCAGGGTGCAGAGACCCAGTACTTC. It yields the protein CASSLIQGAETQYF.